This T cell receptor (beta chain) was identified during a study of blood T cell repertoires in COVID-19. At the level of the study: Both acute and convalescent COVID-19 samples were obtained from the United States, Italy and Spain. PBMCs, B-cell-depleted T cells, or T cells were the source of the cDNA or gDNA that made up the material.

This CDR3 contains 14 residues. The germline V gene encodes CDR1 MGHRA and CDR2 YSYEKL. J gave up 7 bases and V 1 base, and 4 bases lay outside the gene matches. While infection was still active, Seattle patients were enrolled and then followed longitudinally. Original data processing: Reference gene primer amplification yielded estimated nucleated cell counts. The table came from immunoSEQ multiplex PCR; TCRdb's copy has only in-frame clones and leaves some out. V and J calls and clone size are given by that table; D and trimming were obtained from the DNA. Of roughly 250,000 clones listed, under 85% are singletons.

The clonotype comes from a human donor with COVID-19, enrolled during active disease. The donor label of this sample is uncertain. V is TRBV4-1 and J is TRBJ1-5, with 7 bases fitting TRBD1. Sequencing used peripheral blood. The CDR3 region is CASSQGTGVQPQHF. CDR3 nucleotide sequence: TGCGCCAGCAGCCAAGGCACAGGGGTACAGCCCCAGCATTTT.